The 30 T cell receptor beta chains listed next were all sequenced from one sample in a study of T cell responses to AZD1222 COVID-19 vaccine. Repertoires were generated with immunoSEQ multiplex PCR, while TCRdb's copy carries only in-frame clones and drops some. Of over 150,000 clones listed, under 95% are singletons. The sequences come from peripheral blood, collected 28 days after the second AZD1222 dose. The receptor source for this set is an adult who received the AZD1222 COVID-19 vaccine.

The genes are TRBV12-3 or TRBV12-4 and TRBJ1-2, with 9 positions matching TRBD1. V trimming: 8 bases; J trimming: 7 bases; junction bases outside the gene matches: 5. CDR3 length equals 12 residues. The CDR3: CASSTGGSGYTF. The CDR3 DNA is TGTGCCAGCTCGACAGGGGGTTCTGGCTACACCTTC.

This chain links TRBV20-1 with TRBJ2-1; 8 bases match TRBD2. The junction had 12 bases not matched to a gene; V was cut back by 3 bases and J by 5 bases. This CDR3 spans 16 amino acids. The germline CDR1 and CDR2 sequences are DFQATT and SNEGSKA (reference sequence). CDR3 DNA: TGCAGTGCTAGTGGCCGGGGCGGGGGGCCCAACAATGAGCAGTTCTTC. It translates to CSASGRGGGPNNEQFF.

The chain couples TRBV6-4 to TRBJ1-3; a weak D match, TRBD1 (5 bases). The CDR3 is made up of 16 amino acids. Trimming took 8 bases from V and 0 from J, leaving 17 bases between them. Per the germline V gene, CDR1 is MRHNA and CDR2 is SNTAGT. CDR3 amino acids: CASGAGKTSSGNTIYF. The CDR3 DNA reads as TGTGCCAGCGGGGCGGGGAAGACGAGCTCTGGAAACACCATATATTTT.

This clone was seen more than once but under ten times. The chain has TRBV7-2 and TRBJ1-5; TRBD1 agrees at 7 bases. CDR3 length: 14 residues. Germline V CDR1 and CDR2: SGHTA, FQGNSA. V shed 2 bases and J 9 bases; nucleotides not matched to a gene: 7. The CDR3, as DNA: TGTGCCAGCAGCTTATCCCAGGGGGAACGGCCCCAGCATTTT. Translation: CASSLSQGERPQHF.

This chain uses TRBV30 with TRBJ2-4, with TRBD2 matching 8 bases. The ends lost 2 bases at V and 10 bases at J; junction bases unmatched: 13. The CDR3 has 15 amino acids. Germline lookup yields CDR1 GTSNPN and CDR2 SVGIG (reference sequence). The CDR3 sequence: CAWSFGGGRVGIQYF. CDR3 nucleotides: TGTGCCTGGAGTTTCGGGGGGGGCCGTGTAGGAATTCAGTACTTC.

The chain has TRBV3-1 (or the pseudogene TRBV3-2) and TRBJ1-1; 12 bases fit TRBD1. This CDR3 has 16 residues. CDR1 and CDR2 from the germline V gene are LGHDT and YNNKEL (reference sequence). Trimming at V came to 4 bases and at J to 2 bases, leaving 5 bases not matched to a gene. CDR3 loop: CASSRPGQGANTEAFF. In nucleotides, the CDR3 is TGTGCCAGCAGCCGTCCGGGACAGGGGGCTAACACTGAAGCTTTCTTT.

The chain employs TRBV28 and TRBJ1-1, with D possibly TRBD1 on 6 matching bases. Germline V CDR1 and CDR2: MDHEN, SYDVKM. CDR3 length: 16 amino acids. Trimming stripped 9 bases from V and 1 base from J, with 21 bases between. CDR3 sequence (DNA): TGTGCCAGTCACAGGGCCGATCGGGTGAGGAACACTGAAGCTTTCTTT. This sequence encodes CASHRADRVRNTEAFF.

V usage is TRBV5-8 and J usage is TRBJ1-6, with D possibly matching TRBD1 (6 bases). Germline V gene sequence: CDR1 SGHTS, CDR2 YDEGEE. The V end was cut by 5 bases, the J end by 0 bases, with 18 bases between. The CDR3 spans 18 residues. In DNA, the CDR3 is TGTGCCAGCAGGCGGACAATAGGGGGTGGCTCCTATAATTCACCCCTCCACTTT. The encoded protein is CASRRTIGGGSYNSPLHF.

The V gene is TRBV4-1, the J gene TRBJ1-1; D might be TRBD1 (6 bases). The CDR3 has 16 amino acids. Trimming removed 0 bases at V and 6 bases at J, with 17 bases between. Germline-derived CDR1 and CDR2 are MGHRA and YSYEKL. The DNA of the CDR3 is TGCGCCAGCAGCCAAGATTTTAGGCAGGGGAGCGCTGAAGCTTTCTTT. Translating gives CASSQDFRQGSAEAFF.

V is TRBV5-4 and J is TRBJ2-2; D not certain. Germline V gene sequence: CDR1 SGHNT, CDR2 YYREEE (reference sequence). This CDR3 is 16 amino acids long. The germline V and J ends were trimmed by 0 bases and 1 base, with 10 bases remaining between them. The CDR3 is CASSLERSVNTGELFF. In nucleotides, the CDR3 is TGTGCCAGCAGCTTGGAACGGTCTGTGAACACCGGGGAGCTGTTTTTT.

The chain combines TRBV12-3 or TRBV12-4 with TRBJ2-2, with unresolved D. V lost 3 bases and J 6 bases, leaving 5 bases between the germline ends. The CDR3 covers 12 residues. CDR3 sequence (DNA): TGTGCCAGCAGTTTGGGCGCCGGGGAGCTGTTTTTT. It is translated as CASSLGAGELFF.

The J gene is TRBJ2-5, the V gene TRBV10-3; possibly TRBD1 for D (6 bases). This CDR3 is 12 amino acids long. V was shortened by 10 bases and J by 0 bases, with 9 bases between the two germline ends. Germline CDR1 and CDR2: ENHRY and SYGVKD. The CDR3 sequence: CATRTDQETQYF. As DNA, the CDR3 is TGTGCCACGAGGACAGACCAAGAGACCCAGTACTTC.

The rearrangement joins TRBV19 to TRBJ1-5; TRBD1 might be the D (5 bases). V was pared by 4 bases and J by 6 bases, with 16 bases between. The CDR3 consists of 15 residues. CDR1 is LNHDA and CDR2 is SQIVND in the germline V gene (reference sequence). CDR3 in amino acids: CASSTGTTQTQPQHF. The CDR3 DNA reads as TGTGCCAGTAGTACCGGGACCACCCAGACTCAGCCCCAGCATTTT. Full variable domain (outside the CDR3, taken from reference TRBV19 and TRBJ1-5): DGGITQSPKYLFRKEGQNVTLSCEQNLNHDAMYWYRQDPGQGLRLIYYSQIVNDFQKGDIAEGYSVSREKKESFPLTVTSAQKNPTAFYLCASSTGTTQTQPQHFGDGTRLSIL.

Note on this clone: The same CDR3 also results from other DNA sequences found in this sample. The chain employs TRBV5-1 and TRBJ1-1, with D uncertain. Germline CDR1 and CDR2: SGHRS and YFSETQ. V lost 0 bases to trimming and J lost 0 bases, with 9 bases between them. The CDR3 extends over 15 amino acids. CDR3 coding DNA: TGCGCCAGCAGCTTGGGCGGAGGGATGAACACTGAAGCTTTCTTT. Amino acids: CASSLGGGMNTEAFF.

V gene TRBV19 combines with J gene TRBJ1-6; D unclear. CDR1 LNHDA and CDR2 SQIVND come from the germline V gene (reference sequence). V lost 5 bases to trimming and J lost 7 bases, with 12 bases between them. The CDR3 loop spans 14 amino acids. The CDR3 is CASSPGVLNSPLHF. The DNA for the CDR3 is TGTGCCAGTAGTCCCGGGGTCCTCAATTCACCCCTCCACTTT.

The chain links TRBV5-1 to TRBJ2-2; D remains unclear. Germline V gives CDR1 SGHRS, CDR2 YFSETQ. The germline V and J ends were trimmed by 2 bases and 2 bases, with 7 bases remaining between them. CDR3 length: 14 residues. The chain's CDR3 is CASSFGSNTGELFF. For the CDR3, the DNA is TGCGCCAGCAGCTTCGGCAGCAACACCGGGGAGCTGTTTTTT.

The CDR3: CASSHMIEQYF. CDR3 coding DNA: TGTGCCAGCAGCCATATGATCGAGCAGTACTTC. This chain links TRBV14 with TRBJ2-7; unclear D gene. The CDR3 spans 11 residues. The germline V gene has CDR1 SGHDN and CDR2 FVKESK. V lost 3 bases to trimming and J lost 6 bases, with 6 bases between them. The whole variable domain, remainder taken from reference TRBV14 and TRBJ2-7, is EAGVTQFPSHSVIEKGQTVTLRCDPISGHDNLYWYRRVMGKEIKFLLHFVKESKQDESGMPNNRFLAERTGGTYSTLKVQPAELEDSGVYFCASSHMIEQYFGPGTRLTVT.

This chain connects TRBV5-1 to TRBJ1-2; 7 nucleotides agree with TRBD1. The CDR3 covers 14 residues. V shed 0 bases, J shed 4 bases, and the junction held 3 bases outside the gene matches. CDR1 is SGHRS, CDR2 YFSETQ, per germline. CDR3 amino acids: CASSLDGQVYGYTF. The CDR3 DNA is TGCGCCAGCAGCTTGGACGGACAGGTCTATGGCTACACCTTC.

This clone was seen only once. V is TRBV2 and J is TRBJ1-3, with D uncertain. This CDR3 has 14 residues. Germline V gene data show CDR1 as SNHLY and CDR2 as FYNNEI. With 4 bases removed from V and 1 base from J, the gap between germline ends came to 8 bases. The chain's CDR3 is CASSGRASGNTIYF. The DNA of the CDR3 is TGTGCCAGCAGTGGGAGGGCTTCTGGAAACACCATATATTTT.

The rearrangement links TRBV2 to TRBJ2-2, with a tentative D call TRBD2 (5 bases). Trimming pared 4 bases from V and 6 bases from J, leaving 9 bases between. The CDR3 has 13 amino acids. From germline, CDR1 is SNHLY and CDR2 FYNNEI. CDR3 amino acids: CASSAAGSGELFF. CDR3 DNA sequence: TGTGCCAGCAGTGCTGCGGGTTCCGGGGAGCTGTTTTTT.

The rearrangement links TRBV7-3 to TRBJ2-1, with 10 positions matching TRBD2. The CDR3 spans 15 residues. CDR1 SGHTA and CDR2 FQGTGA come from the germline V gene. V lost 5 bases, J lost 0 bases, and 1 base stayed unmatched. The CDR3 here is CASSPSGSSYNEQFF. CDR3 sequence (DNA): TGTGCCAGCAGCCCTAGCGGGAGCTCCTACAATGAGCAGTTCTTC.

This CDR3 is CASGLESQGMKYF. The CDR3 DNA is TGTGCTAGTGGTTTGGAGAGTCAGGGTATGAAGTATTTT. The genes are TRBV12-5 and TRBJ2-3; TRBD1 might be the D (5 bases). Germline lookup yields CDR1 LGHNT and CDR2 FRNRAP. With 1 base removed from V and 13 bases from J, the gap between germline ends came to 15 bases. The CDR3 loop spans 13 amino acids.

V is TRBV27 and J is TRBJ2-7; 9 positions agree with TRBD1. Germline trimming cut 0 bases from V and 2 bases from J; bases unmatched to any gene: 2. Germline V lookup: CDR1 MNHEY, CDR2 SMNVEV (reference sequence). This CDR3 has 15 amino acids. CDR3 nucleotide sequence: TGTGCCAGCAGTTTATCCGGACAGGGGCCCTACGAGCAGTACTTC. Translated, it gives CASSLSGQGPYEQYF.

This chain uses TRBV12-3 or TRBV12-4 with TRBJ1-1; 8 positions match TRBD1. The V segment lost 5 bases and the J segment 11 bases; nucleotides outside the gene matches: 4. This CDR3 spans 11 amino acids. In DNA, the CDR3 is TGTGCCAGCAGTCGGGGACAGGCGGCTTTCTTT. Residues: CASSRGQAAFF.

The rearrangement links TRBV13 to TRBJ1-1; possibly TRBD1 for D (5 bases). Germline V gives CDR1 PRHDT, CDR2 FYEKMQ (reference sequence). The CDR3 loop spans 15 amino acids. V was clipped by 0 bases and J by 8 bases, with 16 bases between them. The CDR3 sequence is CASSLGRGGGLEAFF. The CDR3 bases are TGTGCCAGCAGCTTAGGGAGGGGCGGGGGACTCGAAGCTTTCTTT.

This clone was picked up one time. The rearrangement joins TRBV12-3 or TRBV12-4 to TRBJ1-2; D gene ambiguous. V was trimmed by 6 bases and J by 4 bases, leaving 9 bases between them. The CDR3 length is 12 residues. DNA for the CDR3: TGTGCCAGCAGAATTCACAGCTATGGCTACACCTTC. Translating it yields CASRIHSYGYTF.

V is TRBV7-4 and J is TRBJ1-5, with 8 bases aligning to TRBD1. Germline loops: CDR1 SGHVT, CDR2 SQSDAQ. The CDR3 contains 16 residues. The junction had 10 bases not matched to a gene; V was cut back by 6 bases and J by 3 bases. The CDR3: CASRQPGQAYNQPQHF. The CDR3 coding sequence is TGTGCCAGCAGACAGCCGGGACAGGCTTACAATCAGCCCCAGCATTTT.

The chain couples TRBV6-5 to TRBJ1-1; no reliable D call. CDR3 length equals 13 residues. The V end lost 2 bases, the J end lost 7 bases, and 11 bases lay between the germline ends. CDR1 is MNHEY, CDR2 SVGAGI, per germline. The CDR3 protein is CASSYAGIGEAFF. The CDR3 DNA reads TGTGCCAGCAGTTACGCGGGGATTGGTGAAGCTTTCTTT.

The chain carries TRBV19 and TRBJ1-6; TRBD1 agrees at 10 bases. Germline assignment: CDR1 LNHDA and CDR2 SQIVND (reference sequence). This CDR3 is built from 14 residues. Trimming cost V 8 bases and J 10 bases; bases outside gene matches: 8. Here the CDR3 reads CASLDRGLSSPLHF. The CDR3 region has the DNA TGTGCCAGTCTCGACAGGGGGCTGAGCTCACCCCTCCACTTT.

The chain is built from TRBV7-9 and TRBJ1-1; no clear D. The CDR3 totals 14 residues. V was cut by 1 base and J by 6 bases, with 12 bases left in between. Germline V lookup: CDR1 SEHNR, CDR2 FQNEAQ (reference sequence). This CDR3 is CASSLGPQTPEAFF. In nucleotides, the CDR3 is TGTGCCAGCAGCTTAGGCCCCCAGACCCCTGAAGCTTTCTTT. Based on the CDR3 plus reference TRBV7-9 and TRBJ1-1, the full variable domain is DTGVSQNPRHKITKRGQNVTFRCDPISEHNRLYWYRQTLGQGPEFLTYFQNEAQLEKSRLLSDRFSAERPKGSFSTLEIQRTEQGDSAMYLCASSLGPQTPEAFFGQGTRLTVV.